This T cell receptor (beta chain) was profiled in a study of patients and donors after allogeneic stem cell transplantation. The CDR3 is 15 amino acids. Germline V gene lookup returns CDR1 MNHNS and CDR2 SASEGT. The V gene lost 3 bases and the J gene lost 0 bases, with 8 bases spanning the gap. This clonotype was observed a handful of times. TCRdb reanalysed the RT-PCR reads using MiXCR and keeps one entry per CDR3 protein. The data show 900,000 to 1,000,000 distinct CDR3 sequences, with about a sixth seen just once and approximately 5.9% held by the top ten. The sequenced sample was blood, either unsorted or a sorted T cell fraction (not recorded which). This chain uses TRBV6-1 with TRBJ1-4; perhaps TRBD1 as D (6 bases). The origin of this receptor is a human donor who was either an allogeneic HSCT recipient or a stem cell or donor lymphocyte infusion donor (not recorded which). It is not recorded whose cells these are; they may come from a transplant donor. The DNA for the CDR3 is TGTGCCAGCAGTGAGACAGGAGCAACTAATGAAAAACTGTTTTTT. It specifies CASSETGATNEKLFF.